This T cell receptor beta chain originates from a study of blood T cell repertoires in COVID-19. Turning to the study itself: Spain, Italy and the United States supplied samples that represented acute and convalescent COVID-19. The analysed material was cDNA or gDNA that came from T cells, B-cell-depleted T cells, or PBMCs.

This table comes from immunoSEQ multiplex PCR, and its TCRdb copy is limited to in-frame clones, with some not included. Found here are approximately 300,000 clones, around 90% of them singletons; the top ten hold 4.5% to 5.5%. Study members were between roughly 18 and 89 years old and lived in some 22 US regions. Recovered status in Cohort 3 required two negative PCRs, clearance, or symptom resolution. The CDR3 runs to 15 residues. In germline, CDR1 is SGHRS, CDR2 YFSETQ. Trimming removed 0 bases from V and 9 bases from J; junction bases left unmatched: 8. Sequencing used PBMCs or T cells enriched from blood (not recorded which). The chain joins TRBV5-1 to TRBJ2-1; TRBD1 matches 8 bases. This receptor was identified in a man between 60 and 75 years old who had recovered from COVID-19. The CDR3: CASSLEPFDRGEQFF. The CDR3 DNA reads as TGCGCCAGCAGCTTGGAGCCTTTTGACAGGGGTGAGCAGTTCTTC.